This entry lists 18 T cell receptor beta chains sequenced from one sample in a study of early T cells in non-severe SARS-CoV-2 infection (dated by TCRdb to the early 2020s). The library was obtained by 5' RACE. The instrument was a NextSeq 500. TCRdb trimmed public reads at Q25 via fastp, called clones via MiXCR and kept in-frame beta chains. Each CDR3 protein gets just one entry, which takes the most common genes and DNA from the rows behind it. The sample has tens of thousands of distinct CDR3 sequences on record, roughly 6.2% of them singletons. The ten largest clonotypes hold just under 4% of the sample. The sequencing input was whole blood. Receptor source: an adult who was a healthcare worker with PCR-confirmed SARS-CoV-2 infection or an uninfected control (not recorded which).

There are many counts of this clonotype. The V call is TRBV19, the J call TRBJ1-5; the D is unclear. Germline V gene lookup returns CDR1 LNHDA and CDR2 SQIVND (reference sequence). The CDR3 spans 14 residues. Trimming removed 3 bases at V and 6 bases at J, with 12 bases between. The CDR3 is CASSIRGPGQPQHF. The CDR3 DNA reads as TGTGCCAGTAGTATCCGTGGGCCCGGTCAGCCCCAGCATTTT.

The sample holds many counts of this clonotype. The chain is built from TRBV7-2 and TRBJ2-3; no firm D call. Deletions cut 5 bases from V and 8 bases from J, with 14 bases between. CDR1 is SGHTA, CDR2 FQGNSA, per germline. CDR3 length equals 13 residues. The CDR3 sequence: CASSDEPPRTQYF. CDR3 nucleotide sequence: TGTGCCAGCAGCGATGAACCCCCACGTACGCAGTATTTT.

The table lists this clonotype with many counts. The chain uses TRBV14 and TRBJ2-7; tentatively, D is TRBD1 or TRBD2 (5 bases each). The V and J ends lost 5 bases and 4 bases respectively, with 12 bases between them. The CDR3 has 13 residues. CDR1 and CDR2 from the germline V gene are SGHDN and FVKESK. CDR3 coding DNA: TGTGCCAGCAGCGGGACGACACCTTACGAGCAGTACTTC. This gives the protein CASSGTTPYEQYF.

This clonotype was found many times. The V call is TRBV6-5, the J call TRBJ2-5; TRBD1 or TRBD2 may be the D gene (7 bases each). The CDR3 spans 16 residues. V was trimmed by 6 bases and J by 0 bases, leaving 17 bases between them. Per the germline V gene, CDR1 is MNHEY and CDR2 is SVGAGI. The CDR3 DNA sequence: TGTGCCAGCAGCCGAGCGGGACAGTGGTACCAAGAGACCCAGTACTTC. Protein: CASSRAGQWYQETQYF.

This clonotype turned up a few times. V gene TRBV6-1 combines with J gene TRBJ2-1, with 10 bases matching TRBD2. The CDR3 loop spans 15 amino acids. The germline gives CDR1 MNHNS, CDR2 SASEGT. J was trimmed by 5 bases and V by 3 bases; bases with no gene match: 4. For the CDR3, the DNA is TGTGCCAGCAGTGACGAACTAGCGGGGCACAATGAGCAGTTCTTC. Translation: CASSDELAGHNEQFF.

This clonotype was detected only a few times. The chain joins TRBV7-6 to TRBJ2-4; 9 bases align to TRBD1. Trimming cost V 3 bases and J 9 bases; bases outside gene matches: 15. This CDR3 has 17 amino acids. The V gene's germline CDR1 is SGHVS and CDR2 FNYEAQ. The CDR3 spells CASSFTTGGPGKSIQYF. CDR3 DNA: TGTGCCAGCAGCTTCACCACAGGGGGCCCAGGGAAGAGCATTCAGTACTTC.

V and J are TRBV19 and TRBJ2-2, with D possibly TRBD2 on 6 matching bases. Germline V gives CDR1 LNHDA, CDR2 SQIVND (reference sequence). V was pared by 1 base and J by 4 bases, with 16 bases between. The CDR3 has 17 residues. The CDR3 spells CASSIVKLDGGTGELFF. DNA of the CDR3: TGTGCCAGTAGTATAGTCAAACTAGACGGGGGCACCGGGGAGCTGTTTTTT. Full variable domain (missing parts from reference TRBV19 and TRBJ2-2): DGGITQSPKYLFRKEGQNVTLSCEQNLNHDAMYWYRQDPGQGLRLIYYSQIVNDFQKGDIAEGYSVSREKKESFPLTVTSAQKNPTAFYLCASSIVKLDGGTGELFFGEGSRLTVL.

This clonotype was picked up a small number of times. The V gene is TRBV7-2, the J gene TRBJ1-2, with D possibly matching TRBD1 (5 bases). Trimming pared 4 bases from V and 2 bases from J, leaving 17 bases between. CDR1 SGHTA and CDR2 FQGNSA come from the germline V gene. This CDR3 spans 16 amino acids. CDR3 residues: CASSYPGRVANYGYTF. The CDR3 DNA reads TGTGCCAGCAGCTATCCGGGCAGGGTAGCGAACTATGGCTACACCTTC.

Ten or more counts support this clonotype. The V and J genes are TRBV2 and TRBJ1-4; D might be TRBD1 (5 bases). The CDR3 runs to 15 residues. Germline V lookup: CDR1 SNHLY, CDR2 FYNNEI. V was clipped by 7 bases and J by 7 bases, with 19 bases between them. CDR3 region: CASTAGGVGVEKLFF. The CDR3 DNA is TGTGCCAGCACCGCCGGGGGAGTAGGAGTTGAAAAACTGTTTTTT.

This clonotype came up many times. V and J are TRBV7-2 and TRBJ2-5; 9 nucleotides align to TRBD1. Germline values: CDR1 SGHTA, CDR2 FQGNSA. Germline trimming cut 3 bases from V and 9 bases from J; bases unmatched to any gene: 8. This CDR3 is 14 amino acids long. CDR3 sequence reads: CASSFNRGQEAQYF. CDR3 coding DNA: TGTGCCAGCAGCTTCAACAGGGGGCAGGAGGCCCAGTACTTC.

The table lists this clonotype with many counts. The chain's CDR3 is CASSPRTDTEAFF. CDR3 coding DNA: TGTGCCAGCAGCCCCCGGACAGACACTGAAGCTTTCTTT. V usage is TRBV11-2 and J usage is TRBJ1-1; TRBD1 is a possible D gene (6 bases). The CDR3 runs 13 residues. Germline CDR1 SGHAT, CDR2 FQNNGV. With 5 bases removed from V and 3 bases from J, the gap between germline ends came to 10 bases.

There are many counts of this clonotype. This chain links TRBV3-1 with TRBJ1-6, with a weak D call TRBD1 (6 bases). Germline CDR1 reads LGHDT; CDR2 reads YNNKEL (reference sequence). The CDR3 contains 15 residues. The V and J ends lost 6 bases and 5 bases respectively, with 14 bases between them. This CDR3 reads CASSPRTVNNSPLHF. The DNA for the CDR3 is TGTGCCAGCAGTCCCCGGACAGTTAATAATTCACCCCTCCACTTT.

The chain links TRBV29-1 to TRBJ1-5; D is possibly TRBD1 (5 bases). This CDR3 is built from 13 residues. The V and J ends lost 5 bases and 5 bases respectively, with 13 bases between them. Germline values: CDR1 SQVTM, CDR2 ANQGSEA. CDR3 region: CSVSRGGDQPQHF. CDR3 DNA sequence: TGCAGCGTTTCGAGGGGCGGAGATCAGCCCCAGCATTTT.

This clonotype has at least ten counts. The chain employs TRBV7-9 and TRBJ1-5, with D tentatively TRBD1 (5 bases). V was clipped by 5 bases and J by 10 bases, with 12 bases between them. The CDR3 has 12 amino acids. Germline CDR1 and CDR2: SEHNR and FQNEAQ (reference sequence). CDR3 region: CASSTLGGPQHF. The CDR3 DNA follows: TGTGCCAGCAGCACCCTTGGGGGTCCCCAGCATTTT. The variable domain in full, completed from reference TRBV7-9 and TRBJ1-5, reads DTGVSQNPRHKITKRGQNVTFRCDPISEHNRLYWYRQTLGQGPEFLTYFQNEAQLEKSRLLSDRFSAERPKGSFSTLEIQRTEQGDSAMYLCASSTLGGPQHFGDGTRLSIL.

J is TRBJ1-1 and V is TRBV3-1, with 8 nucleotides matching TRBD1. Per germline, CDR1 LGHDT and CDR2 YNNKEL (reference sequence). This CDR3 has 15 residues. The V gene end was trimmed by 4 bases and the J gene end by 7 bases; junction bases not matched to a gene: 11. CDR3 coding DNA: TGTGCCAGCAGCCGCGCCGGACAGGGACTGAGTGAAGCTTTCTTT. Translating gives CASSRAGQGLSEAFF.

There are a few counts of this clonotype. V gene TRBV10-2 combines with J gene TRBJ2-2, with D perhaps given as TRBD1 or TRBD2 (6 bases each). Trimming stripped 3 bases from V and 3 bases from J, with 17 bases between. The CDR3 spans 17 residues. The V gene's germline CDR1 is WSHSY and CDR2 SAAADI. The CDR3 protein is CASSDVGGRGYTGELFF. For the CDR3, the DNA is TGCGCCAGCAGTGATGTCGGGGGCCGGGGCTACACCGGGGAGCTGTTTTTT.

In its sample, this clonotype was seen many times. The CDR3 loop reads CAWTTRDTQYF. CDR3 coding DNA: TGTGCCTGGACTACCAGGGATACGCAGTATTTT. The chain joins TRBV30 to TRBJ2-3; D call uncertain. V was clipped by 4 bases and J by 6 bases, with 8 bases between them. The CDR3 contains 11 residues. Germline V gene sequence: CDR1 GTSNPN, CDR2 SVGIG (reference sequence).

In its sample, this clonotype was seen many times. This chain connects TRBV19 to TRBJ2-7; TRBD1 matches 7 bases. V shed 6 bases, J shed 4 bases, and the junction held 21 bases outside the gene matches. The CDR3 loop spans 18 amino acids. Germline V CDR1 and CDR2: LNHDA, SQIVND (reference sequence). The CDR3 DNA reads TGTGCCAGTAGCATAACCTCATTCTCGTCGACAGGGCCGTACGAGCAGTACTTC. Encoded protein: CASSITSFSSTGPYEQYF.